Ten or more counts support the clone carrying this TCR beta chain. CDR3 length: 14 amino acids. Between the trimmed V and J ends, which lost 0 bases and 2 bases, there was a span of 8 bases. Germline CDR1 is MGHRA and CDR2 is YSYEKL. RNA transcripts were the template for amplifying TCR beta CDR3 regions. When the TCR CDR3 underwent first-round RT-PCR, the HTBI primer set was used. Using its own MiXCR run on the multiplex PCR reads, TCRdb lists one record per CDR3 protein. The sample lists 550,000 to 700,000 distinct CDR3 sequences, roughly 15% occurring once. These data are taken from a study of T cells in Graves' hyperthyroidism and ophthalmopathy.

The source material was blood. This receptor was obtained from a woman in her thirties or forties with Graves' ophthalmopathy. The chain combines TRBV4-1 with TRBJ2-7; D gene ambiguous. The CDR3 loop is CASSQDEDPYEQYF. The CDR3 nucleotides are TGCGCCAGCAGCCAAGATGAAGACCCCTACGAGCAGTACTTC.